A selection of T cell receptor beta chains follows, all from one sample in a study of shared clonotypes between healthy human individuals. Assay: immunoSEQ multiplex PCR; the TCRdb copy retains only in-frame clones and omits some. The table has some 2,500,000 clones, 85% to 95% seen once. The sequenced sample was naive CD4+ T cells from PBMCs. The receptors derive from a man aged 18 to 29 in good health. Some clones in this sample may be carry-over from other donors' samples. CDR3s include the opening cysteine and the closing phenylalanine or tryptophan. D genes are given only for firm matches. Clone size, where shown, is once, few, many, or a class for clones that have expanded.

CSASGETQYF | TGCAGTGCTTCCGGGGAGACCCAGTACTTC | - | TRBJ2-5 | - | TRBV20-1
CASSIGQGIYEQFF | TGTGCCAGTAGTATCGGACAGGGGATCTATGAGCAGTTCTTC | - | TRBJ2-1 | TRBD1 | TRBV19
CATQYYEQGLAQYF | TGTGCCACCCAGTACTATGAGCAGGGACTAGCCCAGTACTTC | - | TRBJ2-7 | TRBD2 | TRBV6-1
CATAFGLETYEQYF | TGCGCCACCGCCTTCGGACTGGAAACCTACGAGCAGTACTTC | - | TRBJ2-7 | - | TRBV5-1
CASSPHAGGETQYF | TGTGCCAGCAGCCCTCACGCGGGGGGAGAGACCCAGTACTTC | - | TRBJ2-5 | TRBD2 | TRBV11-2
CASSWGLAGEPYNEQFF | TGCGCCAGCAGCTGGGGACTAGCGGGAGAACCCTACAATGAGCAGTTCTTC | once | TRBJ2-1 | TRBD2 | TRBV5-1
CASSPGIHVDTQYF | TGTGCCAGCAGCCCCGGGATACACGTCGATACGCAGTATTTT | - | TRBJ2-3 | - | TRBV7-2
CASRLGLETAYEQYF | TGTGCCAGCCGCTTAGGACTAGAGACCGCCTACGAGCAGTACTTC | - | TRBJ2-7 | TRBD2 | TRBV27
CASKSRGRGEQYF | TGTGCCAGCAAGTCCCGGGGAAGGGGCGAGCAGTACTTC | - | TRBJ2-7 | - | TRBV28
CASSYQTLTYEQYF | TGTGCCAGCAGTTACCAGACGCTGACCTACGAGCAGTACTTC | once | TRBJ2-7 | - | TRBV6-5
CASSSGLAGHQETQYF | TGTGCCAGCAGCTCCGGACTAGCGGGTCACCAAGAGACCCAGTACTTC | - | TRBJ2-5 | TRBD2 | TRBV7-9
CASSPDFGAYSNQPQHF | TGTGCCAGCAGCCCCGATTTCGGCGCCTATAGCAATCAGCCCCAGCATTTT | - | TRBJ1-5 | - | TRBV7-9
CASSSGLAGGEQYF | TGTGCCAGCAGCTCGGGACTAGCGGGAGGGGAGCAGTACTTC | - | TRBJ2-7 | TRBD2 | TRBV9
CASRGRGVETQYF | TGTGCCAGCAGGGGGCGCGGGGTTGAGACCCAGTACTTC | - | TRBJ2-5 | - | TRBV6-1
CASSWDREAGNTIYF | TGTGCCAGCTCATGGGACAGGGAAGCTGGAAACACCATATATTTT | - | TRBJ1-3 | TRBD1 | TRBV18
CASSGFGGNEKLFF | TGTGCCAGCAGCGGGTTCGGTGGTAATGAAAAACTGTTTTTT | - | TRBJ1-4 | - | TRBV9
CASSSSGQGYTEAFF | TGTGCCAGCAGTAGTTCGGGACAGGGATACACTGAAGCTTTCTTT | - | TRBJ1-1 | TRBD1 | TRBV28
CASCRGPENTEAFF | TGCGCCAGCTGCAGGGGACCCGAGAACACTGAAGCTTTCTTT | once | TRBJ1-1 | - | TRBV5-1
CASSTPGQSTYEQYF | TGTGCCAGCAGTACCCCGGGACAGAGCACCTACGAGCAGTACTTC | - | TRBJ2-7 | TRBD1 | TRBV28
CASSKDYEQYF | TGTGCCAGCAGCAAAGACTACGAGCAGTACTTC | - | TRBJ2-7 | - | TRBV28
CASSPTGVSGPTRTDTQYF | TGTGCCAGCAGCCCTACGGGCGTTTCGGGGCCCACACGCACAGATACGCAGTATTTT | - | TRBJ2-3 | - | TRBV11-2
CASSRQQQGGEKLFF | TGTGCCAGCAGTAGACAACAACAGGGGGGCGAAAAACTGTTTTTT | - | TRBJ1-4 | TRBD1 | TRBV6-1
CSVMTSGRYWETQYF | TGCAGCGTCATGACTAGCGGGAGATATTGGGAGACCCAGTACTTC | - | TRBJ2-5 | TRBD2 | TRBV29-1
CASSGKESGKNIQYF | TGTGCCAGTAGCGGCAAAGAGAGTGGCAAAAACATTCAGTACTTC | - | TRBJ2-4 | - | TRBV19
CASSAGFLSDTQYF | TGTGCCTCGTCAGCAGGATTTTTGTCAGATACGCAGTATTTT | once | TRBJ2-3 | - | TRBV19
CASSRDRSNEQFF | TGTGCCAGCAGCCGAGACAGAAGCAATGAGCAGTTCTTC | - | TRBJ2-1 | - | TRBV7-8
CASSSGLILSGANVLTF | TGTGCCAGCAGCTCAGGACTGATCCTCTCTGGGGCCAACGTCCTGACTTTC | - | TRBJ2-6 | - | TRBV14
CSEVTRQVGDEQFF | TGCAGCGAAGTCACACGACAGGTCGGGGATGAGCAGTTCTTC | - | TRBJ2-1 | - | TRBV29-1
CASSFEQGVRETQYF | TGTGCCAGCAGCTTTGAACAGGGGGTCAGGGAGACCCAGTACTTC | - | TRBJ2-5 | TRBD1 | TRBV7-8
CASSSTSEVGTQYF | TGTGCCAGCAGTAGCACTAGCGAAGTTGGGACCCAGTACTTC | - | TRBJ2-5 | TRBD2 | TRBV6-5
CASSAQTGGAGGYTF | TGTGCCAGCAGCGCCCAGACAGGGGGCGCCGGTGGCTACACCTTC | once | TRBJ1-2 | TRBD1 | TRBV9
CANQLFRTSGAGELFF | TGTGCCAACCAACTTTTCCGGACTAGCGGCGCCGGGGAGCTGTTTTTT | - | TRBJ2-2 | TRBD2 | TRBV6-4
CAIPVNNYGYTF | TGTGCCATACCAGTAAACAACTATGGCTACACCTTC | - | TRBJ1-2 | - | TRBV28
CASSLDPAVSSGNTIYF | TGCGCCAGCAGCTTGGACCCGGCGGTGAGCTCTGGAAACACCATATATTTT | - | TRBJ1-3 | - | TRBV5-1
CASSLTPWRETQYF | TGTGCCAGCAGCTTAACGCCTTGGAGGGAGACCCAGTACTTC | - | TRBJ2-5 | - | TRBV7-8
CASSTRTPLKTNEKLFF | TGTGCCAGCAGTACTCGGACGCCCCTAAAAACTAATGAAAAACTGTTTTTT | - | TRBJ1-4 | - | TRBV27
CASSALAGTSGRQSYNEQFF | TGTGCCAGCAGTGCCCTCGCCGGGACTAGCGGGAGGCAGTCCTACAATGAGCAGTTCTTC | - | TRBJ2-1 | TRBD2 | TRBV9
CASSLISGGYNEQFF | TGTGCCAGCAGCTTAATTAGCGGGGGGTACAATGAGCAGTTCTTC | - | TRBJ2-1 | TRBD2 | TRBV27
CASRGQAGTADTQYF | TGTGCCAGCAGGGGGCAAGCGGGAACGGCAGATACGCAGTATTTT | - | TRBJ2-3 | TRBD2 | TRBV6-1
CASRGWEYGGELFF | TGCGCCAGCAGAGGGTGGGAATATGGCGGGGAGCTGTTTTTT | - | TRBJ2-2 | - | TRBV10-2
CAWSAGRLTEAFF | TGTGCCTGGAGTGCCGGGCGGCTCACTGAAGCTTTCTTT | few | TRBJ1-1 | - | TRBV30
CAWTLFGSLLGETQYF | TGTGCCTGGACCCTATTCGGGAGCCTACTCGGCGAGACCCAGTACTTC | once | TRBJ2-5 | - | TRBV30
CASRVTLAGGSTKQYF | TGTGCCAGCAGGGTCACACTAGCGGGAGGATCTACGAAGCAGTACTTC | once | TRBJ2-7 | TRBD2 | TRBV28
CASSLAGAEDGYTF | TGCGCCAGCAGCTTGGCCGGGGCAGAGGATGGCTACACCTTC | once | TRBJ1-2 | - | TRBV5-1
CASSLAGTSGRYEQYF | TGTGCCAGCAGCTTAGCCGGGACTAGCGGGCGCTACGAGCAGTACTTC | - | TRBJ2-7 | TRBD2 | TRBV11-1
CASSRTLAGSYEQYF | TGTGCCAGCAGCCGAACGTTAGCGGGGTCCTACGAGCAGTACTTC | - | TRBJ2-7 | TRBD2 | TRBV6-5
CASSFGSARSTNEKLFF | TGTGCCAGCAGCTTCGGCAGCGCTAGGTCAACTAATGAAAAACTGTTTTTT | - | TRBJ1-4 | - | TRBV5-6
CATSRQTYEQYF | TGTGCCACCAGCCGGCAAACCTACGAGCAGTACTTC | - | TRBJ2-7 | - | TRBV15
CASSEGLAGGRGEQFF | TGTGCCAGCAGCGAGGGACTAGCGGGAGGGAGGGGTGAGCAGTTCTTC | - | TRBJ2-1 | TRBD2 | TRBV9
CASSVLASGTDTQYF | TGTGCCAGCAGCGTTTTGGCTAGCGGCACAGATACGCAGTATTTT | - | TRBJ2-3 | - | TRBV9
CSAVAGVSDTQYF | TGCAGCGCCGTAGCGGGAGTCTCAGATACGCAGTATTTT | - | TRBJ2-3 | TRBD2 | TRBV29-1
CASSPGSPNEKLFF | TGTGCCAGCTCACCGGGTAGTCCTAATGAAAAACTGTTTTTT | - | TRBJ1-4 | - | TRBV18
CASSPNRVEKLFF | TGTGCCAGCAGCCCGAACAGGGTTGAAAAACTGTTTTTT | - | TRBJ1-4 | - | TRBV7-2
CASTTTAYNEQFF | TGTGCCAGTACCACGACAGCCTACAATGAGCAGTTCTTC | - | TRBJ2-1 | - | TRBV19